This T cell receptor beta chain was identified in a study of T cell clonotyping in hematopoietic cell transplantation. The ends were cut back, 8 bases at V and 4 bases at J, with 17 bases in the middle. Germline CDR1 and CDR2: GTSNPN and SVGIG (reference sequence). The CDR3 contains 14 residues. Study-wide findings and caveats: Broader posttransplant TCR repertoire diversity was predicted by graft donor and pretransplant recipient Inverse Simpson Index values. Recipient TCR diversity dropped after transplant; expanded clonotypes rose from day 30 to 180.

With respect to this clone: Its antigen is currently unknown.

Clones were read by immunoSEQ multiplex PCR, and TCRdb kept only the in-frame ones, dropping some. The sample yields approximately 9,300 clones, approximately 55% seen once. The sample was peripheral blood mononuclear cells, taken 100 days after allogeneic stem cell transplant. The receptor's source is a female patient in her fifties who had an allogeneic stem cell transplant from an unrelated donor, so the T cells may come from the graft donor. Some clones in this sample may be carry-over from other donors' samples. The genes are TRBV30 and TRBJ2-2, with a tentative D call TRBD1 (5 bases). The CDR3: CATRRGRVTGELFF. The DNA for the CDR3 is TGTGCCACTCGCCGCGGCAGGGTCACCGGGGAGCTGTTTTTT.